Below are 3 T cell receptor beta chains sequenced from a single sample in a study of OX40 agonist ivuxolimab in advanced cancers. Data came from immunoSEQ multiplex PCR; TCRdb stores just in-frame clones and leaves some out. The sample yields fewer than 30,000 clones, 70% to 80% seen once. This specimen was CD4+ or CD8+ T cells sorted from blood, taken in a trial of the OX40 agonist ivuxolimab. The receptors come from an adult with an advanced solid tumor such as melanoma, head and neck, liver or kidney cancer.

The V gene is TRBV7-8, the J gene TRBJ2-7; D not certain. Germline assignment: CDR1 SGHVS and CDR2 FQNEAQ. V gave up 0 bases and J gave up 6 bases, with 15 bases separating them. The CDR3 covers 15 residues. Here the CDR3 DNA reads TGTGCCAGCAGCTTAGCGCGCGGACCGGTCGCCGAGCAGTACTTC. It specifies CASSLARGPVAEQYF.

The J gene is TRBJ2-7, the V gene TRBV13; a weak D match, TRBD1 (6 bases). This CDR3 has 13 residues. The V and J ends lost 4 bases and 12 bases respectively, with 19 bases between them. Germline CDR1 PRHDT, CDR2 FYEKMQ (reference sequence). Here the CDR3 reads CASSSQNGQILYF. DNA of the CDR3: TGTGCCAGCAGCTCACAGAATGGACAGATTTTGTACTTC.

CDR3 residues: CASSWTGVGSPLHF. The DNA for the CDR3 is TGTGCCAGCAGCTGGACAGGGGTTGGGTCACCCCTCCACTTT. The chain links TRBV5-8 to TRBJ1-6; 9 positions agree with TRBD1. From germline, CDR1 is SGHTS and CDR2 YDEGEE. V dropped 3 bases and J dropped 10; count of bases not matched to a gene: 5. The CDR3 covers 14 residues.